These 27 T cell receptor beta chains were sequenced from one sample in a study of blood T cells in healthy people across ages. The use of a sample-barcoded 5' primer and a J-beta primer mix characterized a second PCR of 7 to 11 cycles. Each CDR3 protein gets one entry after TCRdb re-called the 5' RACE reads with MiXCR. The data contain about 970,000 distinct CDR3 sequences, roughly 51% of them singletons. Sequenced sample: blood. The origin of the receptors is a woman aged 60-75 years in good health.

The J gene is TRBJ2-1, the V gene TRBV11-2; D ambiguous. The V end lost 4 bases, the J end lost 6 bases, and 16 bases lay between the germline ends. Germline CDR1 and CDR2: SGHAT and FQNNGV. The CDR3 is made up of 15 amino acids. CDR3 region: CASSYQVGNRNEQFF. The CDR3 DNA follows: TGTGCCAGCAGCTACCAAGTAGGGAATCGCAATGAGCAGTTCTTC.

The chain is built from TRBV12-3 or TRBV12-4 and TRBJ2-3; possible D gene TRBD2, 7 bases. CDR3 length equals 15 residues. V gave up 6 bases and J gave up 4 bases, with 17 bases separating them. The CDR3 loop is CASSSRGRVPDTQYF. The CDR3 DNA is TGTGCCAGCAGCTCGAGGGGGAGGGTTCCAGATACGCAGTATTTT.

V gene TRBV6-2 or TRBV6-3 combines with J gene TRBJ1-1, with D unresolved. The CDR3 has 17 amino acids. V lost 6 bases and J lost 1, with 21 bases in between. Looked up from germline, CDR1 is MNHEY and CDR2 is SVGEGT. CDR3 sequence (DNA): TGTGCCAGCAGGGACCCGGCGGCCCGGTTTCGGAACACTGAAGCTTTCTTT. It translates to CASRDPAARFRNTEAFF.

The V call is TRBV7-9, the J call TRBJ1-2, with a possible D match to TRBD1 (5 bases). Germline V gives CDR1 SEHNR, CDR2 FQNEAQ (reference sequence). V lost 0 bases, J lost 6 bases, and 11 bases lay in between. The CDR3 spans 14 residues. CDR3: CASSLAVRGDGYTF. CDR3 in DNA: TGTGCCAGCAGCTTAGCCGTAAGGGGCGATGGCTACACCTTC.

The V call is TRBV7-2, the J call TRBJ2-7; D is unresolved. Looked up from germline, CDR1 is SGHTA and CDR2 is FQGNSA. The CDR3 is 15 amino acids. V lost 4 bases and J lost 1, with 14 bases in between. In nucleotides, the CDR3 is TGTGCCAGCAGCTCCACGAGCAGTCGGTCCTACGAGCAGTACTTC. Translated, it gives CASSSTSSRSYEQYF.

The gene calls are TRBV9 and TRBJ2-5; the D gene is possibly TRBD2 (5 bases). The V end was cut by 0 bases, the J end by 1 base, with 13 bases between. In germline, CDR1 is SGDLS, CDR2 YYNGEE. The CDR3 is 16 residues long. As DNA, the CDR3 is TGTGCCAGCAGCGTAGATGCGGGTCAGGCCCAAGAGACCCAGTACTTC. Translated, it gives CASSVDAGQAQETQYF.

The V call is TRBV5-1, the J call TRBJ2-3, with D possibly matching TRBD1 (6 bases). Germline V lookup: CDR1 SGHRS, CDR2 YFSETQ. Trimming left V 5 bases short and J 3 bases short, with 16 bases between. This CDR3 comprises 15 residues. The CDR3 loop reads CASRYQGRATDTQYF. The CDR3 DNA reads as TGCGCCAGCAGATATCAGGGGCGCGCAACAGATACGCAGTATTTT.

The J gene is TRBJ2-7, the V gene TRBV7-7, with unresolved D. The ends were cut back, 6 bases at V and 2 bases at J, with 14 bases in the middle. Germline CDR1 is SSHAT and CDR2 is FNYEAQ (reference sequence). The CDR3 is 14 residues long. The CDR3 coding sequence is TGTGCCAGCAGTCCCGGGCTGACAACCTACGAGCAGTACTTC. This codes for CASSPGLTTYEQYF. Full variable domain (missing parts from reference TRBV7-7 and TRBJ2-7): GAGVSQSPRYKVTKRGQDVTLRCDPISSHATLYWYQQALGQGPEFLTYFNYEAQPDKSGLPSDRFSAERPEGSISTLTIQRTEQRDSAMYRCASSPGLTTYEQYFGPGTRLTVT.

The chain recombines TRBV30 with TRBJ2-7, with TRBD1 as a possible D gene (5 bases). The CDR3 contains 13 residues. V shed 3 bases and J shed 3 bases, with 12 bases lying between them. CDR1 and CDR2 from the germline V gene are GTSNPN and SVGIG (reference sequence). The CDR3 spells CAWSEGHGYEQYF. CDR3 bases: TGTGCCTGGAGCGAAGGACACGGCTACGAGCAGTACTTC.

J is TRBJ2-1 and V is TRBV27; TRBD2 matches at 7 bases. The CDR3 contains 15 residues. The germline V gene encodes CDR1 MNHEY and CDR2 SMNVEV (reference sequence). With 3 bases clipped from V and 5 bases from J, the junction kept 7 bases outside the gene matches. DNA for the CDR3: TGTGCCAGCAGTTTTGAGGCGGGAGTGAACAATGAGCAGTTCTTC. Amino acid sequence: CASSFEAGVNNEQFF.

This chain joins TRBV20-1 and TRBJ2-1; tentatively, D is TRBD2 (6 bases). The length of the CDR3 is 13 residues. The germline gives CDR1 DFQATT, CDR2 SNEGSKA (reference sequence). V lost 6 bases to trimming and J lost 3 bases, with 12 bases between them. CDR3 in amino acids: CSALGGIYNEQFF. The CDR3 nucleotides are TGCAGTGCCCTCGGCGGGATCTACAATGAGCAGTTCTTC.

Remarks on this clonotype: At one boundary the junction diverges from the germline segment, which might be a read error. The J gene is TRBJ1-5, the V gene TRBV6-5; unclear D gene. In germline, CDR1 is MNHEY, CDR2 SVGAGI. The CDR3 totals 15 residues. CDR3 in amino acids: CASSYARSGNQPQHF. The CDR3 DNA follows: TGTGCCAGCAGTTACGCGCGTAGCGGCAACCAGCCCCAGCATTTT.

The rearrangement links TRBV28 to TRBJ2-2; unclear D gene. The CDR3 length is 18 residues. CDR1 is MDHEN, CDR2 SYDVKM, per germline. The ends were cut back, 4 bases at V and 1 base at J, with 19 bases in the middle. The CDR3 nucleotides read TGTGCCAGCAGTTGGCCTCGCGCCCCCCACCAGAACACCGGGGAGCTGTTTTTT. The encoded protein is CASSWPRAPHQNTGELFF.

The V call is TRBV12-3 or TRBV12-4, the J call TRBJ2-3; TRBD1 matches 7 bases. CDR3 length equals 18 residues. V was pared by 0 bases and J by 7 bases, with 16 bases of the junction left unmatched. The CDR3 sequence is CASSLAFFSGQVENTQYF. The CDR3 DNA follows: TGTGCCAGCAGTTTAGCGTTTTTCTCAGGACAGGTCGAAAATACGCAGTATTTT.

The chain carries TRBV25-1 and TRBJ2-1; the D call may be TRBD1 or TRBD2 (5 bases each). The CDR3 extends over 16 amino acids. V lost 2 bases and J 7 bases, leaving 18 bases between the germline ends. The V gene's germline CDR1 is MGHDK and CDR2 SYGVNS. The CDR3 coding sequence is TGTGCCAGCAGTGAAGAGGGCAGGGTAAGTTCGAATGAGCAGTTCTTC. It translates to CASSEEGRVSSNEQFF.

This chain joins TRBV2 and TRBJ1-5; unclear D gene. The germline V gene has CDR1 SNHLY and CDR2 FYNNEI. This CDR3 comprises 16 residues. The V gene lost 4 bases and the J gene lost 4 bases, with 17 bases spanning the gap. The CDR3 DNA sequence: TGTGCCAGCAGTGGACGGCAGGCCCAAAGAAATCAGCCCCAGCATTTT. Amino acid sequence: CASSGRQAQRNQPQHF.

This chain connects TRBV27 to TRBJ2-7, with 7 bases aligning to TRBD1. There are 17 residues in the CDR3. Germline assignment: CDR1 MNHEY and CDR2 SMNVEV (reference sequence). With V trimmed by 3 bases and J by 3 bases, 14 bases remained unmatched. CDR3 nucleotide sequence: TGTGCCAGCAGTTTCAATCTTCGGGACAGCTACTTCTACGAGCAGTACTTC. Its protein product is CASSFNLRDSYFYEQYF.

This clonotype was detected only a few times. CDR3 region: CASSTKRGGYEQFF. CDR3 DNA sequence: TGTGCCAGCTCCACGAAACGGGGGGGCTATGAGCAGTTCTTC. This rearrangement joins TRBV18 to TRBJ2-1; 8 positions match TRBD2. The CDR3 is 14 residues long. Germline values: CDR1 KGHSH, CDR2 LQKENI. V gave up 6 bases and J gave up 8 bases; unmatched junction bases: 9.

The genes are TRBV11-2 and TRBJ2-5; D perhaps matches TRBD2 (6 bases). Germline V CDR1 and CDR2: SGHAT, FQNNGV. The V end lost 1 base, the J end lost 3 bases, and 15 bases lay between the germline ends. The CDR3 loop spans 16 amino acids. CDR3 in DNA: TGTGCCAGCAGCTTAGTTTGGGGACTCGATAAAGAGACCCAGTACTTC. Protein product: CASSLVWGLDKETQYF.

For this clonotype: The junction departs from the called germline gene at one end, perhaps through a read error. The genes are TRBV7-9 and TRBJ2-3; D remains unclear. Germline loops: CDR1 SEHNR, CDR2 FQNEAQ (reference sequence). The CDR3 sequence is 14 residues long. CDR3 residues: CAGSHTPNTDTQYF. CDR3 coding DNA: TGTGCCGGCAGCCACACCCCTAACACAGATACGCAGTATTTT. Full variable domain (rest looked up from reference TRBV7-9 and TRBJ2-3): DTGVSQNPRHKITKRGQNVTFRCDPISEHNRLYWYRQTLGQGPEFLTYFQNEAQLEKSRLLSDRFSAERPKGSFSTLEIQRTEQGDSAMYLCAGSHTPNTDTQYFGPGTRLTVL.

The sample holds many counts of this clonotype. The chain employs TRBV11-2 and TRBJ2-2, with unresolved D. This CDR3 has 13 amino acids. CDR1 is SGHAT and CDR2 is FQNNGV in the germline V gene. Trimming shortened V by 6 bases and J by 0 bases, and 5 bases separated the two germline ends. The CDR3 region is CASSRTNTGELFF. For the CDR3, the DNA is TGTGCCAGCAGTAGGACGAACACCGGGGAGCTGTTTTTT.

This clonotype was seen a handful of times. The chain recombines TRBV20-1 with TRBJ2-7; D unclear. Germline V gives CDR1 DFQATT, CDR2 SNEGSKA (reference sequence). Trimming shortened V by 4 bases and J by 3 bases, and 13 bases separated the two germline ends. The length of the CDR3 is 13 residues. DNA for the CDR3: TGCAGTGCTATACCCCTAGATTTCTACGAGCAGTACTTC. As protein: CSAIPLDFYEQYF.

This chain connects TRBV28 to TRBJ1-1; D perhaps matches TRBD1 (5 bases). The V gene's germline CDR1 is MDHEN and CDR2 SYDVKM. This CDR3 is built from 13 residues. V lost 10 bases and J 6 bases, leaving 18 bases between the germline ends. The CDR3 loop reads CAISPGIGAEAFF. The CDR3 DNA reads TGTGCCATCTCCCCAGGGATCGGGGCTGAAGCTTTCTTT.

The V call is TRBV7-9, the J call TRBJ2-2, with D tentatively TRBD2 (6 bases). There are 14 residues in the CDR3. The germline gives CDR1 SEHNR, CDR2 FQNEAQ (reference sequence). V was clipped by 5 bases and J by 4 bases, with 11 bases between them. CDR3 region: CASSQPGGTGELFF. In nucleotides, the CDR3 is TGTGCCAGCAGCCAACCCGGGGGCACCGGGGAGCTGTTTTTT.

The V and J genes are TRBV12-3 or TRBV12-4 and TRBJ1-5; 8 bases map to TRBD1. Trimming removed 6 bases from V and 4 bases from J; junction bases left unmatched: 5. The CDR3 covers 14 residues. CDR3 protein: CASRGTGQNQPQHF. The CDR3 DNA sequence: TGTGCCAGCAGAGGGACAGGACAAAATCAGCCCCAGCATTTT.

The rearrangement uses TRBV27 and TRBJ2-7, with D maybe TRBD1 (6 bases). V lost 2 bases to trimming and J lost 3 bases, with 17 bases between them. Germline CDR1 is MNHEY and CDR2 is SMNVEV (reference sequence). CDR3 length: 16 amino acids. Written as DNA, the CDR3 is TGTGCCAGCAGTTTAAGGTCCGGACAGACCTTCTACGAGCAGTACTTC. Its translation: CASSLRSGQTFYEQYF.

As regards this clonotype: A much larger clone sits a single nucleotide away, making a read error possible. This chain joins TRBV29-1 and TRBJ2-3; tentatively, D is TRBD2 (6 bases). The V end lost 6 bases, the J end lost 4 bases, and 20 bases lay between the germline ends. This CDR3 has 15 amino acids. Germline-derived CDR1 and CDR2 are SQVTM and ANQGSEA. The CDR3 region is CSVRGTGDGSDTQYF. CDR3 DNA: TGCAGCGTCCGAGGGACTGGCGACGGGTCAGATACGCAGTATTTT.